This TCR beta chain was retrieved from a study of beta chain features in type 1 diabetes (dated by TCRdb to the late 2010s). At the level of the whole study: Mean age, gender distribution, total cell number and subset yield did not differ between patients and healthy donors. A total of some 100,000,000 sorted cells were examined across all samples, and a strong correlation was observed between cell number per subset and RNA yield. In the study, TCRB repertoires of sorted circulating CD4+ T cell subsets from recently diagnosed type 1 diabetes patients were compared with those of matched healthy donors. Naive and central memory subsets were obtained from all 30 or so donors, but regulatory and stem cell-like memory subsets were isolated from only 8 patients and about eight healthy donors.

The CDR3 runs 13 amino acids, cysteine and phenylalanine included. The DNA shown is the 39-base CDR3, in frame from base 1. Trimmed from V: 2 bases; trimmed from J: 5 bases; junction bases lacking a gene match: 1. The germline V gene encodes CDR1 SGDLS and CDR2 YYNGEE. A remark on this clone: Its antigen is unknown. No much larger clonotype is one base removed from it; base qualities were not supplied.

Study-wide conclusions, independent of this receptor: Because cDNA was sequenced instead of genomic DNA, activated cells with high expression could be over-represented, although the groups did not differ in activation or CD3 levels. Fewer insertions and more nucleotide deletions at VDJ recombination sites were observed in patients with type 1 diabetes, implying thymic rearrangement abnormalities. Type 1 diabetes patients showed a moderate but significant shortening of TCRB CDR3 length in all four CD4+ subsets. Shorter templates might be favored by PCR, yet because patient and control samples were amplified and corrected together, any such skew would affect both groups equally. Because small numbers of individuals were included in the HLA sub-analyses, any influence of HLA type on TCRB rearrangement was left unresolved. The naive, central memory and regulatory TCRB repertoires appeared to resemble one another more closely among patients than among healthy donors.

The entire amount of isolated RNA was reverse transcribed using the High Capacity cDNA Reverse Transcription Kit, so the sequenced TCRB transcripts were expressed ones. Deep immunoSEQ sequencing was applied to naive, central memory and regulatory T cell samples, giving an average of around 3.8 million total reads per sample. Sorted cells were lysed in RLT buffer and RNA was extracted with DNase-treated RNeasy Micro or Mini kits, depending on cell number. Each cell subset was processed on its own to prevent cross-contamination, while patient and healthy donor samples were processed together. The immunoSEQ multiplex PCR was used to amplify TCRB sequences from cDNA, yielding 87-bp fragments that span the CDR3 region. Sequencing of the amplicons was done on the Illumina HiSeq platform. The published analysis was carried out like this. Synthetic template baselines were used to correct PCR bias computationally, reads within Hamming distance 2 were collapsed, and singletons that could not be merged were discarded. Reads were aligned against IMGT so that V, D and J genes, CDR3 length and insertions or deletions at six rearrangement sites could be assigned. Within each subset, clonotype counts were normalized to the number of sorted cells before true diversity and Gini coefficients were calculated with the tcR R package. Repertoire sharing was quantified using the overlap coefficient calculated on TCRB nucleotide sequences. Out-of-frame TCRB sequences from naive cells were analyzed to stand in for the pre-selection repertoire. TCRdb took over this immuneACCESS table, retaining in-frame rearrangements with V and J assigned. Such tables are incomplete; in checked studies, under half of the missing clones stem from an unresolved V gene, and the remainder is unexplained. The DNA gave D and trimming, while V, J and clone size come from that table. For this sample there are under 300,000 clones; roughly a tenth appear just once. The ten biggest clones cover roughly 0.017% of the sample.

Each donor gave one peripheral blood draw, averaging approximately 0.12 L, which was collected into heparinised tubes. Naive, central memory, regulatory and stem cell-like memory CD4+ T cells were sorted on a BD FACSAria II using a panel including CD45RO, CCR7, CD25, CD127, CD95 and CD27. All sorted populations exceeded 95% purity. Right away, PBMCs were isolated by Lymphoprep density gradient centrifugation and were stained directly, with no culture step. So that batch effects would be minimized, each experiment stained and sorted samples in pairs, pairing one healthy donor with one patient. The sequenced material came from naive CD4+ T cells from blood. The cell subset or site label of this sample denotes: true naive CD4+ T cells. The TCR was taken from a young man with type 1 diabetes. Recombination joined TRBV9 with TRBJ2-5, and 9 junction bases match TRBD2. Here the CDR3 is given as CASSVGLAETQYF. The bases read TGTGCCAGCAGCGTTGGACTAGCGGAGACCCAGTACTTC. Outside the CDR3, residues come from the reference TRBV9 and TRBJ2-5 proteins, so the full variable domain is: DSGVTQTPKHLITATGQRVTLRCSPRSGDLSVYWYQQSLDQGLQFLIQYYNGEERAKGNILERFSAQQFPDLHSELNLSSLELGDSALYFCASSVGLAETQYFGPGTRLLVL.